This TCR beta chain is from a study of blood T cell dynamics during melanoma immunotherapy. About the research overall: Standard first-line treatment here was pembrolizumab or nivolumab plus ipilimumab in metastatic melanoma.

Here immunoSEQ multiplex PCR was the method, and the copy in TCRdb shows in-frame clones only, minus some. The sample yields approximately 13,000 clones, about nine tenths seen once. CDR1 and CDR2 from the germline V gene are SNHLY and FYNNEI. Trimming removed 10 bases at V and 1 base at J, with 15 bases between. The CDR3 has 14 amino acids. Time point meaning: week 3, after first cycle of checkpoint inhibitor. This receptor was identified in a human donor with melanoma. The V and J genes are TRBV2 and TRBJ2-3, with D perhaps given as TRBD1 or TRBD2 (5 bases each). The sequencing here drew on blood, taken from a patient treated with checkpoint blockade. For the CDR3, the DNA is TGTGCCACCCCGGGTGGGGGAGGCACAGATACGCAGTATTTT. Translating gives CATPGGGGTDTQYF.